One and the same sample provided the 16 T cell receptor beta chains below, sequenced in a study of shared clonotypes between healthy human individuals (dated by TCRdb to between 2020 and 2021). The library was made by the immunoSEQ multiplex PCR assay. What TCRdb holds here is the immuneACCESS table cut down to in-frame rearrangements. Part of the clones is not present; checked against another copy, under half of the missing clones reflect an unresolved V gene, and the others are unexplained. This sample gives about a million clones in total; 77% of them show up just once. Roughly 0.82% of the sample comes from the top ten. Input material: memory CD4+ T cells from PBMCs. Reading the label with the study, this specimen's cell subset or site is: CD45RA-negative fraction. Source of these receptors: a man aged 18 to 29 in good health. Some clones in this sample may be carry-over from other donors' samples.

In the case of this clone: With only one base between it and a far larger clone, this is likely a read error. CDR3 sequence reads: CASMVGQTNTEAFF. DNA of the CDR3: TGTGCCAGCATGGTGGGACAGACCAACACTGAAGCTTTCTTT. The chain is built from TRBV28 and TRBJ1-1; 7 nucleotides align to TRBD1. The V segment lost 7 bases and the J segment 2 bases; nucleotides outside the gene matches: 7. The CDR3 has 14 residues. Germline values: CDR1 MDHEN, CDR2 SYDVKM.

For the CDR3, the DNA is TGTGCCAGCAGTTTACGGGGGGACACTGAAGCTTTCTTT. Translating gives CASSLRGDTEAFF. The chain employs TRBV27 and TRBJ1-1, with a tentative D call TRBD1 (5 bases). The CDR3 contains 13 residues. The V and J ends lost 2 bases and 3 bases respectively, with 7 bases between them. Germline CDR1 MNHEY, CDR2 SMNVEV (reference sequence).

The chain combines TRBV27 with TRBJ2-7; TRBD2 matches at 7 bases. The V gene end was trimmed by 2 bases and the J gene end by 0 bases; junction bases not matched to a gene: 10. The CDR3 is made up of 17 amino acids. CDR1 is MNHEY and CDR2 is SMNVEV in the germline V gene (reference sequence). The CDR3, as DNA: TGTGCCAGCAGTTTACGTGGGGGGAGGGGCCTCTCCTACGAGCAGTACTTC. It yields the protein CASSLRGGRGLSYEQYF.

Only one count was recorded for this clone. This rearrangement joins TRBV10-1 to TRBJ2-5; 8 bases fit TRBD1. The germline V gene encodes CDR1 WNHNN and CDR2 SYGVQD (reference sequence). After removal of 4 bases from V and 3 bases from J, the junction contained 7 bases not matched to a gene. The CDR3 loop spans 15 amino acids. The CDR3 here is CASSGGGQGKETQYF. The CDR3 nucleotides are TGCGCCAGCAGTGGGGGCGGACAGGGAAAAGAGACCCAGTACTTC.

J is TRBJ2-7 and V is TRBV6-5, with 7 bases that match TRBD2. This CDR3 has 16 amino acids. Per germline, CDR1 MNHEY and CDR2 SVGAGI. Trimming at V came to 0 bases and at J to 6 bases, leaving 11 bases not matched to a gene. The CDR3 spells CASSYSGGRAFREQYF. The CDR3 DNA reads TGTGCCAGCAGTTACTCGGGGGGGAGGGCCTTCCGCGAGCAGTACTTC.

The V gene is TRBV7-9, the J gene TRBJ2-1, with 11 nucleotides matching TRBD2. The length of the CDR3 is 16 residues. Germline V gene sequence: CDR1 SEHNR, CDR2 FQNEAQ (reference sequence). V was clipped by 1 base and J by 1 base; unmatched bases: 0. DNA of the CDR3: TGTGCCAGCAGCTTAGGGACTAGCGGGTCCTACAATGAGCAGTTCTTC. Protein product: CASSLGTSGSYNEQFF.

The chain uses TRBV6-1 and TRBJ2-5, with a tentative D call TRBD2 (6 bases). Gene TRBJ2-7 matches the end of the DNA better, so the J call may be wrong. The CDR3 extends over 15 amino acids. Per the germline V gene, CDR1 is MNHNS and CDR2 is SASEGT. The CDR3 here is CASSSTPAEGSEQYF. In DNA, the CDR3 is TGTGCCAGCAGTTCCACACCGGCGGAGGGCAGCGAGCAGTACTTC.

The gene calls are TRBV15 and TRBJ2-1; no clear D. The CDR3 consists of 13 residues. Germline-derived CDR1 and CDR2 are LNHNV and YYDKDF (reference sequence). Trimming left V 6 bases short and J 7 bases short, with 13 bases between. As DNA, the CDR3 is TGTGCCACCAGGGGATTTCCCCGGAATGAGCAGTTCTTC. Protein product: CATRGFPRNEQFF.

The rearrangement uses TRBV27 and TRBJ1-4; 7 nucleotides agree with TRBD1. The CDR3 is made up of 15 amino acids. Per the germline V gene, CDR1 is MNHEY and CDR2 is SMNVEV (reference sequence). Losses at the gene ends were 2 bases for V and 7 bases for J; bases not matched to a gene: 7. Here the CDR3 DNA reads TGTGCCAGCAGTTTAAGAGGGGGCGGGGGTGAAAAACTGTTTTTT. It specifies CASSLRGGGGEKLFF. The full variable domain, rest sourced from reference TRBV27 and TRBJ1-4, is EAQVTQNPRYLITVTGKKLTVTCSQNMNHEYMSWYRQDPGLGLRQIYYSMNVEVTDKGDVPEGYKVSRKEKRNFPLILESPSPNQTSLYFCASSLRGGGGEKLFFGSGTQLSVL.

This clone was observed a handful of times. CDR3 amino acids: CASSSRGGELFF. The CDR3 DNA reads as TGTGCCAGCAGCTCGCGGGGCGGGGAGCTGTTTTTT. This rearrangement joins TRBV7-7 to TRBJ2-2, with D maybe TRBD2 (6 bases). Germline V lookup: CDR1 SSHAT, CDR2 FNYEAQ (reference sequence). This CDR3 comprises 12 residues. Trimming shortened V by 4 bases and J by 7 bases, and 7 bases separated the two germline ends.

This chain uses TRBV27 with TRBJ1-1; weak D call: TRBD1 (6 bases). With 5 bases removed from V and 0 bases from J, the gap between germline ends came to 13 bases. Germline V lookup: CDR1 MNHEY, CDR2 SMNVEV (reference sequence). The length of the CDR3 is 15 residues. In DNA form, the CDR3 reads TGTGCCAGCAGTGTAAGCCGGACAGTGAACACTGAAGCTTTCTTT. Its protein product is CASSVSRTVNTEAFF.

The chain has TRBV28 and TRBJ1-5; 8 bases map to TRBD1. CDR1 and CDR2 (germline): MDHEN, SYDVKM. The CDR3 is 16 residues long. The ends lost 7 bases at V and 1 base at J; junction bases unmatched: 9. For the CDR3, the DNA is TGTGCCAGCACCTACTCAGGGGGCGGAAGCAATCAGCCCCAGCATTTT. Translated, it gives CASTYSGGGSNQPQHF.

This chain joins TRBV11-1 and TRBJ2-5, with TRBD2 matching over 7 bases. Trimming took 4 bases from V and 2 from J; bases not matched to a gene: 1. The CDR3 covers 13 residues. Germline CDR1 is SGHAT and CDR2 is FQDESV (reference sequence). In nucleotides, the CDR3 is TGTGCCAGCAGCTGGGGAGGGCAAGAGACCCAGTACTTC. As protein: CASSWGGQETQYF. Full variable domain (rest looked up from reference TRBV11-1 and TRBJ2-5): EAEVAQSPRYKITEKSQAVAFWCDPISGHATLYWYRQILGQGPELLVQFQDESVVDDSQLPKDRFSAERLKGVDSTLKIQPAELGDSAMYLCASSWGGQETQYFGPGTRLLVL.

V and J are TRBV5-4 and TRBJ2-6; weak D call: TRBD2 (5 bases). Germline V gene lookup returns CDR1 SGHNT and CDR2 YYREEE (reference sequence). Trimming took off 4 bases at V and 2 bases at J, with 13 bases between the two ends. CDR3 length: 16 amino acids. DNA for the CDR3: TGTGCCAGCAGCCTGGGATCGGGGACTGGGGCCAACGTCCTGACTTTC. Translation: CASSLGSGTGANVLTF. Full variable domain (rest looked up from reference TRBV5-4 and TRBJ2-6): ETGVTQSPTHLIKTRGQQVTLRCSSQSGHNTVSWYQQALGQGPQFIFQYYREEENGRGNFPPRFSGLQFPNYSSELNVNALELDDSALYLCASSLGSGTGANVLTFGAGSRLTVL.

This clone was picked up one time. In DNA, the CDR3 is TGTGCCAGCAGCCCTGCCAAAAACATTCAGTACTTC. Translated: CASSPAKNIQYF. The chain has TRBV6-5 and TRBJ2-4; no clear D. V was trimmed by 6 bases and J by 1 base, leaving 4 bases between them. CDR3 length: 12 residues. The V gene's germline CDR1 is MNHEY and CDR2 SVGAGI.

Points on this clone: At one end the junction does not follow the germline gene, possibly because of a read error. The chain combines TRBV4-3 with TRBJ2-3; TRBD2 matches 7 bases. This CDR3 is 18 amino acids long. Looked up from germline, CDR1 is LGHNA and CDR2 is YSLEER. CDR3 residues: CASSQRDYNRFSTATQYF. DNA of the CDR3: TGCGCCAGCAGCCAAAGGGACTACAATAGGTTTAGCACAGCTACGCAGTATTTT.